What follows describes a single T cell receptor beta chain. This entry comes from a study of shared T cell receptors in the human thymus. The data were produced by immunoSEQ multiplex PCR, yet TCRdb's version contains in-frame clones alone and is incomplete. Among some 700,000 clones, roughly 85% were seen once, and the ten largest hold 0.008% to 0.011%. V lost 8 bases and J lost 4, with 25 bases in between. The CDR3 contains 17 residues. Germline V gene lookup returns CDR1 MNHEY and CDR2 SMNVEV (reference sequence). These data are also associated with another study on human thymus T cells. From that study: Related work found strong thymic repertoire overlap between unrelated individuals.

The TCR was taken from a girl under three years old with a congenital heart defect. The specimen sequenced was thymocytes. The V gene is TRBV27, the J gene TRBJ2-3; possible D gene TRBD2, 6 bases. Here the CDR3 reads CASPPLARRGGPDTQYF. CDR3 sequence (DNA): TGTGCCAGCCCCCCCCTGGCCAGGCGGGGAGGCCCAGATACGCAGTATTTT.